The 20 T cell receptor beta chains presented below share a single source sample, sequenced in a study of identical twins. TCRdb re-derived calls from the 5' RACE reads in MiXCR, one entry per CDR3 protein. The table lists roughly 240,000 distinct CDR3 sequences, roughly 7% of them singletons. The data also belong to a second study, concerning yellow fever vaccine responses in identical twins.

Input material: memory (CD45RO+) T cells sorted from blood. Receptor source: a woman under 30 in good health.

This clonotype was detected ten times or more. The rearrangement links TRBV27 to TRBJ2-1, with TRBD1 identical over 8 bases. This CDR3 has 15 amino acids. Per the germline V gene, CDR1 is MNHEY and CDR2 is SMNVEV (reference sequence). V was clipped by 4 bases and J by 2 bases; unmatched bases: 4. CDR3 loop: CASSSGQGPYNEQFF. Here the CDR3 DNA reads TGTGCCAGCAGTTCCGGACAGGGACCCTACAATGAGCAGTTCTTC.

This clonotype was counted at least ten times. The gene calls are TRBV7-9 and TRBJ2-3; TRBD1 might be the D (5 bases). Germline-derived CDR1 and CDR2 are SEHNR and FQNEAQ (reference sequence). V was clipped by 5 bases and J by 0 bases, with 6 bases between them. This CDR3 comprises 13 residues. The DNA of the CDR3 is TGTGCCAGCAGCACAGGCAGCACAGATACGCAGTATTTT. Protein sequence: CASSTGSTDTQYF.

The V gene is TRBV20-1, the J gene TRBJ2-5, with 7 bases lining up with TRBD2. CDR3 size: 15 residues. V gave up 0 bases and J gave up 1 base; unmatched junction bases: 5. CDR1 is DFQATT and CDR2 is SNEGSKA in the germline V gene (reference sequence). The CDR3 sequence: CSARDAAGFQETQYF. DNA for the CDR3: TGCAGTGCTAGAGATGCAGCGGGATTCCAAGAGACCCAGTACTTC.

In this sample, this clonotype turned up a few times. The V call is TRBV14, the J call TRBJ2-5; 11 positions match TRBD2. The CDR3 consists of 16 residues. Germline V gene sequence: CDR1 SGHDN, CDR2 FVKESK. V shed 4 bases, J shed 2 bases, and the junction held 6 bases outside the gene matches. The CDR3 DNA reads TGTGCCAGCAGCCGTGGTGTAGCGGGGGGGCAAGAGACCCAGTACTTC. Translated, it gives CASSRGVAGGQETQYF.

This clonotype was counted only a few times. This sequence joins TRBV2 and TRBJ2-1, with D unresolved. The CDR3 runs to 11 residues. The germline V gene encodes CDR1 SNHLY and CDR2 FYNNEI. The ends were cut back, 3 bases at V and 8 bases at J, with 5 bases in the middle. CDR3 region: CASSDLDEQFF. The CDR3 DNA sequence: TGTGCCAGCAGTGACCTGGATGAGCAGTTCTTC.

The chain couples TRBV3-1 to TRBJ2-3; D gene unclear. V shed 2 bases and J shed 4 bases, with 10 bases lying between them. The CDR3 consists of 14 residues. CDR1 and CDR2 from the germline V gene are LGHDT and YNNKEL (reference sequence). Here the CDR3 DNA reads TGTGCCAGCAGCCAAAGGACCCCCCCAGATACGCAGTATTTT. Protein: CASSQRTPPDTQYF.

This clonotype was seen a few times. The chain carries TRBV6-1 and TRBJ2-3; 12 bases agree with TRBD2. Germline loops: CDR1 MNHNS, CDR2 SASEGT. This CDR3 has 16 residues. J gave up 4 bases and V 5 bases, and 7 bases lay outside the gene matches. The CDR3 region is CASSPTSGGQADTQYF. DNA for the CDR3: TGTGCCAGCAGTCCTACTAGCGGGGGGCAGGCAGATACGCAGTATTTT.

This clonotype was observed a few times. This chain uses TRBV7-9 with TRBJ2-1, with 7 bases lining up with TRBD2. Germline trimming cut 7 bases from V and 0 bases from J; bases unmatched to any gene: 9. Germline V gives CDR1 SEHNR, CDR2 FQNEAQ (reference sequence). The CDR3 length is 16 residues. CDR3 region: CASTPGGGGSYNEQFF. CDR3 coding DNA: TGTGCCAGCACCCCGGGCGGCGGGGGCTCCTACAATGAGCAGTTCTTC.

This clonotype was observed many times. The genes are TRBV4-2 and TRBJ2-7, with TRBD2 as a possible D gene (6 bases). The CDR3 contains 16 residues. V lost 0 bases, J lost 7 bases, and 19 bases lay in between. Looked up from germline, CDR1 is LGHNA and CDR2 is YNFKEQ. The CDR3 sequence: CASSQDWASVTGEQYF. In DNA, the CDR3 is TGTGCCAGCAGCCAAGATTGGGCTAGCGTCACGGGGGAGCAGTACTTC.

The chain employs TRBV11-2 and TRBJ2-5; D possibly uses TRBD1 or TRBD2 (6 bases each). The germline V gene encodes CDR1 SGHAT and CDR2 FQNNGV. This CDR3 is 15 amino acids long. V dropped 0 bases and J dropped 9 bases, with 17 bases sitting between them. CDR3: CASSLEGGPLLAQYF. CDR3 DNA: TGTGCCAGCAGCTTAGAGGGGGGCCCCCTGCTCGCCCAGTACTTC.

The J gene is TRBJ1-5, the V gene TRBV9; 7 positions match TRBD1. The CDR3 is made up of 16 amino acids. CDR1 SGDLS and CDR2 YYNGEE come from the germline V gene. V lost 0 bases and J lost 6; bases outside the gene matches: 9. The CDR3 spells CASSVGTGSSGQPQHF. The CDR3 DNA is TGTGCCAGCAGCGTAGGGACAGGTTCTTCGGGTCAGCCCCAGCATTTT.

This clonotype was observed a handful of times. The gene calls are TRBV7-2 and TRBJ2-5; D unresolved. The length of the CDR3 is 14 residues. Germline V lookup: CDR1 SGHTA, CDR2 FQGNSA. With 5 bases removed from V and 3 bases from J, the gap between germline ends came to 13 bases. CDR3 loop: CASSRGYPKETQYF. CDR3 coding DNA: TGTGCCAGCAGCCGCGGTTATCCCAAAGAGACCCAGTACTTC.

Comments on this clonotype: A much larger clone sits a single nucleotide away, making a read error possible. The CDR3 sequence: CASSPRGSSCNEQFF. The CDR3 nucleotides read TGTGCCAGCAGCCCGCGGGGGAGCTCCTGCAATGAGCAGTTCTTC. V and J are TRBV12-3 or TRBV12-4 and TRBJ2-1, with TRBD2 matching over 7 bases. The CDR3 is made up of 15 amino acids.

CDR3 sequence (DNA): TGTGCCAGCAGTCGTATCGTGTGGTCCTACAATGAGCAGTTCTTC. Protein: CASSRIVWSYNEQFF. The chain has TRBV6-1 and TRBJ2-1; D call uncertain. The V gene's germline CDR1 is MNHNS and CDR2 SASEGT. Trimming took off 5 bases at V and 1 base at J, with 12 bases between the two ends. This CDR3 comprises 15 residues.

The CDR3 DNA reads TGCGCCAGCTCCGCCGACGGCAATGAGCAGTTCTTC. This sequence encodes CASSADGNEQFF. V gene TRBV5-1 combines with J gene TRBJ2-1; no reliable D call. Trimming pared 7 bases from V and 6 bases from J, leaving 11 bases between. This CDR3 has 12 amino acids. Germline CDR1 is SGHRS and CDR2 is YFSETQ.

In its sample, this clonotype was seen a few times. The chain links TRBV7-9 to TRBJ2-7; perhaps TRBD1 as D (6 bases). V was shortened by 0 bases and J by 5 bases, with 14 bases between the two germline ends. Germline values: CDR1 SEHNR, CDR2 FQNEAQ (reference sequence). The CDR3 consists of 15 residues. The CDR3 coding sequence is TGTGCCAGCAGCTTAGCACCCCAGGGGATCCACGAGCAGTACTTC. This gives the protein CASSLAPQGIHEQYF. Based on the CDR3 plus reference TRBV7-9 and TRBJ2-7, the full variable domain is DTGVSQNPRHKITKRGQNVTFRCDPISEHNRLYWYRQTLGQGPEFLTYFQNEAQLEKSRLLSDRFSAERPKGSFSTLEIQRTEQGDSAMYLCASSLAPQGIHEQYFGPGTRLTVT.

This clonotype has ten or more counts. CDR3 DNA sequence: TGCGCCAGCAGCCCGCAGGGCGGGACAGCTGACTATGGCTACACCTTC. Translation gives CASSPQGGTADYGYTF. This rearrangement joins TRBV5-1 to TRBJ1-2; 7 nucleotides align to TRBD1. Germline CDR1 SGHRS, CDR2 YFSETQ. Trimming took 4 bases from V and 3 from J; bases not matched to a gene: 12. CDR3 length equals 16 residues.

This clonotype was counted a few times. V and J are TRBV28 and TRBJ1-5, with 9 bases lining up with TRBD1. The CDR3 spans 17 residues. The V segment lost 8 bases and the J segment 2 bases; nucleotides outside the gene matches: 13. Per the germline V gene, CDR1 is MDHEN and CDR2 is SYDVKM. The CDR3 reads CASAGTGSSFRNQPQHF. As DNA, the CDR3 is TGTGCCAGCGCCGGGACAGGGAGTTCCTTTCGCAATCAGCCCCAGCATTTT.

The rearrangement links TRBV28 to TRBJ2-1; 10 bases are shared with TRBD2. Germline assignment: CDR1 MDHEN and CDR2 SYDVKM. Unmatched junction bases numbered 2, after V lost 2 bases and J lost 10 bases. There are 13 residues in the CDR3. CDR3 nucleotides: TGTGCCAGCAGTTTACCGACTAGCGGGGAGCAGTTCTTC. Amino acids: CASSLPTSGEQFF.

The CDR3 is CSAMERPSYEQYF. CDR3 nucleotide sequence: TGCAGTGCTATGGAGAGGCCATCCTACGAGCAGTACTTC. The chain couples TRBV20-1 to TRBJ2-7, with unresolved D. There are 13 residues in the CDR3. The germline V and J ends were trimmed by 4 bases and 1 base, with 11 bases remaining between them. Germline CDR1 reads DFQATT; CDR2 reads SNEGSKA (reference sequence).